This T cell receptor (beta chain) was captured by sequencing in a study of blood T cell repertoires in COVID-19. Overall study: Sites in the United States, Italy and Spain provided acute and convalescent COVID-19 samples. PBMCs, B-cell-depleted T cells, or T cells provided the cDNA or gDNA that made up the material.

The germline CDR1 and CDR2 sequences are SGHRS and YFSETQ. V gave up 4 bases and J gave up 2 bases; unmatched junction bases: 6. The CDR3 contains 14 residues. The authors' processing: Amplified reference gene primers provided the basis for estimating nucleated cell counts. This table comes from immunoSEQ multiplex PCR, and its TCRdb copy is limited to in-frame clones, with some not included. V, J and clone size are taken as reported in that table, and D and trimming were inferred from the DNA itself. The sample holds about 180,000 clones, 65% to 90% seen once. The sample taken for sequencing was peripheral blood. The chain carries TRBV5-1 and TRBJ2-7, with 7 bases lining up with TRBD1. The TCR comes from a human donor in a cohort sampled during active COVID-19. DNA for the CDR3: TGCGCCAGCAGCCCCGGACAGGAGGCCTACGAGCAGTACTTC. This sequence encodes CASSPGQEAYEQYF.